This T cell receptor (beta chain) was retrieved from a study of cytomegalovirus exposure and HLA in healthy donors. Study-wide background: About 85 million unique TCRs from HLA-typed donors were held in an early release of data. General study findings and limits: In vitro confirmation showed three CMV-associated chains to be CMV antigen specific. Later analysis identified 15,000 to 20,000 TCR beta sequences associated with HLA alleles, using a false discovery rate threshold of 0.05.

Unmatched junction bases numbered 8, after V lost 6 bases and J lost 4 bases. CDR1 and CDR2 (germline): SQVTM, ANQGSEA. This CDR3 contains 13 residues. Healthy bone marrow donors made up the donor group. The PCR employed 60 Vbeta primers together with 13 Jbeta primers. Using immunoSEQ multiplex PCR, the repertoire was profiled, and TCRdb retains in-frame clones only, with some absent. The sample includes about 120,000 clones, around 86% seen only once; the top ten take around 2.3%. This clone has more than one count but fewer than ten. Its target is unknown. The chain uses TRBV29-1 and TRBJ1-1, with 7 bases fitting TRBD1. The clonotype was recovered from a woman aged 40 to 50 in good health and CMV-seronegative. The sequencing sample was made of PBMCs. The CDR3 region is CSVETGRSTEAFF. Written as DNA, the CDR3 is TGCAGCGTCGAGACAGGGCGAAGCACTGAAGCTTTCTTT.